Here is one T cell receptor beta chain with its context. The sample comes from a study of shared clonotypes between healthy human individuals. Background on the study: Researchers drew samples from a couple of women and three men aged 18 to 49.

Those who donated, Caucasian adults without exception, all lived in Nashville, Tennessee. In the authors' workflow: Filtering differed because ImmunoSEQ produced junction-only sequences that carried no quality scores. TCRdb keeps only in-frame clones here, not all; method: immunoSEQ multiplex PCR. V, J and clone size derive from that table, while D and trimming were established from the DNA sequence. The sample includes roughly 95,000 clones, less than 50% of them seen just once. V was pared by 4 bases and J by 4 bases, with 19 bases between. The germline CDR1 and CDR2 sequences are SGHDN and FVKESK. This CDR3 spans 16 amino acids.

Sequenced: PBMCs. This clonotype was sampled from a woman aged 40 to 50 in good health. Some clones in this sample may be carry-over from other donors' samples. This chain connects TRBV14 to TRBJ2-5, with D perhaps TRBD2 (5 bases). CDR3 region: CASSRPAPGWGETQYF. The CDR3 nucleotides read TGTGCCAGCAGCCGCCCGGCCCCGGGATGGGGAGAGACCCAGTACTTC.